Listed below are T cell receptor beta chains from one sample, sequenced in a study of blood T cell repertoires in COVID-19. The data were produced by immunoSEQ multiplex PCR, yet TCRdb's version contains in-frame clones alone and is incomplete. The sample lists 50,000 to 70,000 clones; around nine tenths were seen once. Sequences were obtained from peripheral blood. Every receptor here comes from a woman aged 80 or over with active COVID-19. Both conserved end residues are part of each CDR3. The order of the fields is J gene, V gene, CDR3 length, D gene, clone size, CDR3 DNA, CDR3 protein. The D gene is left open where the match is weak. Clone size, where shown, is once, few, many, or a class for clones that have expanded.

TRBJ2-2 TRBV3-1/TRBV3-2 17 TRBD2 . TGTGCCAGCAGCCAAACTAGCGGGGGGTTGAACACCGGGGAGCTGTTTTTT CASSQTSGGLNTGELFF
TRBJ2-5 TRBV6-5 15 . . TGTGCCAGCAGTTACTCGCGTGGCAGGGGAGAGACCCAGTACTTC CASSYSRGRGETQYF
TRBJ1-1 TRBV7-6 13 . . TGTGCCAGCAGCTTGCCCGGGTTCACTGAAGCTTTCTTT CASSLPGFTEAFF
TRBJ1-4 TRBV6-5 16 TRBD1 once TGTGCCAGCAGTTCCAGGGACAGTGCAACTAATGAAAAACTGTTTTTT CASSSRDSATNEKLFF
TRBJ2-3 TRBV28 15 . . TGTGCCAGCAGCCCAGGAGCGGCACTCTCAGATACGCAGTATTTT CASSPGAALSDTQYF
TRBJ1-1 TRBV5-1 14 . . TGCGCCAGCAGCTTGGCTCCGGGGAACACTGAAGCTTTCTTT CASSLAPGNTEAFF
TRBJ1-2 TRBV5-1 16 TRBD1 . TGCGCCAGCAGCTTGGCAGGGGGCAGGTTTGATCATGGCTACACCTTC CASSLAGGRFDHGYTF
TRBJ2-2 TRBV18 16 TRBD2 . TGTGCCAGCTCACCACCGGGCGGGAGTGCTACCGGGGAGCTGTTTTTT CASSPPGGSATGELFF
TRBJ2-5 TRBV5-6 18 TRBD1 . TGTGCCAGCAGCCACGGACGAGGACAGGTTGAGATCCAAGAGACCCAGTACTTC CASSHGRGQVEIQETQYF
TRBJ2-1 TRBV27 15 TRBD2 . TGTGCCAGCAGTTACGGGACTAGCGGTCACAATGAGCAGTTCTTC CASSYGTSGHNEQFF
TRBJ2-1 TRBV24-1 17 TRBD1 . TGTGCCACCAGTGAGACCGGGACAGGGGGGAGCTACAATGAGCAGTTCTTC CATSETGTGGSYNEQFF
TRBJ1-2 TRBV11-2 16 . . TGTGCCAGCAGCTTAGATAGGTCCAGACTTAACTATGGCTACACCTTC CASSLDRSRLNYGYTF
TRBJ2-7 TRBV28 15 TRBD1 . TGTGCCAGCAGGAGGACCGGGACAGTATCCTACGAGCAGTACTTC CASRRTGTVSYEQYF
TRBJ2-5 TRBV7-9 16 TRBD2 once TGTGCCAGCAGCTTAGTGACTAGCAGTATCCAAGAGACCCAGTACTTC CASSLVTSSIQETQYF
TRBJ2-5 TRBV19 14 TRBD2 . TGTGCCAGTAGAAGGTCTAGCGGGAGTGAGACCCAGTACTTC CASRRSSGSETQYF
TRBJ1-1 TRBV5-1 14 . . TGCGCCAGCAGCTTGGCCGTAGGTTCACAGGAAGCTTTCTTT CASSLAVGSQEAFF
TRBJ2-7 TRBV28 15 TRBD2 once TGTGCCAGCAGTTTGGGGCCTAGCGGGAGCAACGAGCAGTACTTC CASSLGPSGSNEQYF
TRBJ2-5 TRBV10-3 13 TRBD2 few TGTGCAACCCAAGGACTAGCTGAGGAGACCCAGTACTTC CATQGLAEETQYF
TRBJ2-2 TRBV10-3 17 TRBD2 . TGTGCCATCAGTGATCGGGGGGGTATCATAAACACCGGGGAGCTGTTTTTT CAISDRGGIINTGELFF
TRBJ1-5 TRBV15 15 TRBD1 . TGTGCCACCAGCCTCTTTGGGACAGTAAATCAGCCCCAGCATTTT CATSLFGTVNQPQHF
TRBJ1-6 TRBV5-1 17 . once TGCGCCAGCAGACCGGACAGTGGGGCGGCTTATAATTCACCCCTCCACTTT CASRPDSGAAYNSPLHF
TRBJ2-1 TRBV2 14 TRBD2 . TGTGCCAGCACTCCCCGGACTAGCGGGTATGAGCAGTTCTTC CASTPRTSGYEQFF
TRBJ2-2 TRBV2 17 TRBD2 . TGTGCCAGCAGTGGGTTAGCGGGAGGGCAAGGAACCGGGGAGCTGTTTTTT CASSGLAGGQGTGELFF
TRBJ1-6 TRBV4-1 19 . . TGCGCCAGCAGCCAAGATTCACAGGCTCTGAGCTCCTATAATTCACCCCTCCACTTT CASSQDSQALSSYNSPLHF
TRBJ2-3 TRBV7-2 15 . . TGTGCCAGCAGCTTAATCGGGGGGCCCTCCGATACGCAGTATTTT CASSLIGGPSDTQYF
TRBJ1-2 TRBV6-5 14 TRBD1 few TGTGCCAGCAGTACGCCGGGACAGTACTATGGCTACACCTTC CASSTPGQYYGYTF
TRBJ1-5 TRBV4-1 19 . . TGCGCCAGCAGCCCCTACGCGGGGACACCGAGGGAGGGAAATCAGCCCCAGCATTTT CASSPYAGTPREGNQPQHF
TRBJ2-7 TRBV4-1 15 TRBD1 . TGCGCCAGCAGCCGGTTTGGGACAGACTCCTACGAGCAGTACTTC CASSRFGTDSYEQYF
TRBJ2-7 TRBV11-1 15 TRBD2 . TGTGCCAGCAGCTCCCGCGGGACTAGCGTTAACGAGCAGTACTTC CASSSRGTSVNEQYF
TRBJ1-2 TRBV7-9 13 TRBD1 . TGTGCCAGCAGCTTAGTCCAGGGGGCGGGCTACACCTTC CASSLVQGAGYTF
TRBJ1-2 TRBV6-1 16 TRBD1 . TGTGCCAGCAGTGACCTATTTGGACAGGGAGCCCATGGCTACACCTTC CASSDLFGQGAHGYTF